These 2 T cell receptor beta chains originate from one sample sequenced in a study of molecular identifiers for immune sequencing clone quantification. One entry per CDR3 protein results from TCRdb running MiXCR on the PCR reads. The top ten hold 3.5% to 4% of the sample, which has nearly 55,000 distinct CDR3 sequences, about a third seen once. The sample comprised naive CD8+ T cells from blood, with Jurkat cell RNA spiked in. Subset defined: FACS-sorted CD8+CD4-CCR7+CD45RA+ naive T cells. The receptor source for this set is a human donor in good health. Some libraries in this study had Jurkat cell RNA spiked in.

This clonotype was found many times. The chain is built from TRBV6-2 or TRBV6-3 and TRBJ2-7; D is uncertain. Germline assignment: CDR1 MNHEY and CDR2 SVGEGT. The CDR3 loop spans 12 amino acids. The V and J ends lost 2 bases and 5 bases respectively, with 7 bases between them. The CDR3, as DNA: TGTGCCAGCAGTTACCCGGCGGACGAGCAGTACTTC. Translated, it gives CASSYPADEQYF.

Comment on this clonotype: This may be a read error, as it is one base from a much larger clone. V gene TRBV6-2 or TRBV6-3 combines with J gene TRBJ2-3; D is unclear. CDR1 is MNHEY, CDR2 SVGEGT, per germline. The CDR3 covers 11 residues. The CDR3 loop reads CASSWKDTRYF. The CDR3 nucleotides are TGTGCCAGCAGTTGGAAAGATACGCGGTATTTT.